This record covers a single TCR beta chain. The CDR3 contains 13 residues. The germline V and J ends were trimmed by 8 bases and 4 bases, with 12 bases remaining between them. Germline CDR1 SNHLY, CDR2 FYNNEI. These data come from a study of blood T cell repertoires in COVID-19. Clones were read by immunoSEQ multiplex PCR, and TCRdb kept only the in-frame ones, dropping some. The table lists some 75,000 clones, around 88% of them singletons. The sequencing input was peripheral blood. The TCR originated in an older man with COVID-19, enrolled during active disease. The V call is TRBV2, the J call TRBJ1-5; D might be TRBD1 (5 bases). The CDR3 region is CASRLGGNQPQHF. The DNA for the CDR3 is TGTGCCAGCCGACTCGGGGGGAATCAGCCCCAGCATTTT.